This T cell receptor beta chain was recorded in a study of OX40 agonist ivuxolimab in advanced cancers. In this sample, this clone turned up a few times. Profiled with immunoSEQ multiplex PCR; TCRdb holds only in-frame clones, not every one. The table has tens of thousands of clones, roughly 85% seen once. The clonotype was recovered from an adult with an advanced solid tumor such as melanoma, head and neck, liver or kidney cancer. The sequences come from CD4+ or CD8+ T cells sorted from blood, collected in a trial of the OX40 agonist ivuxolimab.

Here the CDR3 reads CASSGTGRNNQPQHF. CDR3 sequence (DNA): TGTGCCAGTAGTGGGACGGGACGGAATAATCAGCCCCAGCATTTT. The chain links TRBV19 to TRBJ1-5; D possibly corresponds to TRBD1 (5 bases). This CDR3 spans 15 amino acids. The V end was cut by 5 bases, the J end by 4 bases, with 15 bases between. Germline V CDR1 and CDR2: LNHDA, SQIVND (reference sequence).